Following are 23 T cell receptor beta chains from one sample sequenced in a study of shared clonotypes between healthy human individuals. Sequencing was performed with immunoSEQ multiplex PCR; in TCRdb, only in-frame clones are kept and a portion is missing. This sample carries a few million clones, around nine tenths of them seen once, and the ten largest clones take around 0.14%. Sample: naive CD4+ T cells sorted from blood. The subset is: CD45RA+ positively selected. The receptors originated from a young man in good health.

The rearrangement links TRBV21-1 to TRBJ2-4; the table's D call, TRBD2, was not checked against the DNA. TRBV21-1 has pseudogene status. The length of the CDR3 is 16 residues. CDR3 DNA sequence: TGTGCCAGCAGCAAATTTCGGACTCTAGCCAAAAACATTCAGTACTTC. Residues: CASSKFRTLAKNIQYF.

V usage is TRBV6-5 and J usage is TRBJ1-3; TRBD1 agrees at 8 bases. CDR3 length: 15 residues. Germline trimming cut 8 bases from V and 6 bases from J; bases unmatched to any gene: 12. Germline V lookup: CDR1 MNHEY, CDR2 SVGAGI. The CDR3 loop is CASGDRLDPANTIYF. The CDR3 DNA reads as TGTGCCAGCGGGGACAGGCTTGATCCCGCAAACACCATATATTTT.

The chain carries TRBV12-5 and TRBJ2-1, with 12 bases lining up with TRBD2. CDR3 length equals 15 residues. The junction had 2 bases not matched to a gene; V was cut back by 1 base and J by 7 bases. Germline-derived CDR1 and CDR2 are LGHNT and FRNRAP. The CDR3 loop is CASGLGLAGENEQFF. In DNA, the CDR3 is TGTGCTAGTGGTTTGGGACTAGCGGGAGAAAATGAGCAGTTCTTC.

This sequence joins TRBV9 and TRBJ1-6, with D unresolved. Per germline, CDR1 SGDLS and CDR2 YYNGEE. The CDR3 consists of 12 residues. V lost 4 bases and J 10 bases, leaving 9 bases between the germline ends. The CDR3 DNA is TGTGCCAGCAGCACAGAAAGCTCACCCCTCCACTTT. It codes for CASSTESSPLHF.

This clone has just one count. The rearrangement links TRBV5-3 to TRBJ2-3; a weak D match, TRBD2 (5 bases). TRBV5-3 is placed among ORFs of uncertain function. The CDR3 runs to 17 residues. Trimming cost V 4 bases and J 3 bases, with 21 bases left between them. The CDR3 DNA sequence: TGTGCCAGAAGCCAGAAAGGGATGAGGGAGTGTACAGATACGCAGTATTTT. Protein: CARSQKGMRECTDTQYF.

This sequence joins TRBV18 and TRBJ2-3; 7 bases are shared with TRBD1. V trimming: 0 bases; J trimming: 1 base; junction bases outside the gene matches: 4. From germline, CDR1 is KGHSH and CDR2 LQKENI. The CDR3 sequence is 16 residues long. The CDR3 sequence is CASSPPQGRGTDTQYF. The CDR3 bases are TGTGCCAGCTCACCACCACAGGGGAGAGGCACAGATACGCAGTATTTT.

The rearrangement joins TRBV6-6 to TRBJ2-3, with a tentative D call TRBD2 (5 bases). V shed 8 bases and J shed 3 bases, with 6 bases lying between them. CDR1 MNHNY and CDR2 SVGAGI come from the germline V gene (reference sequence). The CDR3 is 11 amino acids. The CDR3 nucleotides read TGTGCCAGCGGGGAGACAGATACGCAGTATTTT. Amino acids: CASGETDTQYF.

This clone was counted only a few times. Other DNA sequences in this specimen translate into the identical CDR3. The chain couples TRBV10-3 to TRBJ1-1; D not resolved. This CDR3 region has 13 residues. V lost 2 bases and J lost 1, with 5 bases in between. The germline V gene encodes CDR1 ENHRY and CDR2 SYGVKD. CDR3 bases: TGTGCCATCAGTGAGGGGCGGAACACTGAAGCTTTCTTT. Translation gives CAISEGRNTEAFF.

The chain has TRBV11-2 and TRBJ2-7, with no clear D. Germline V gene data show CDR1 as SGHAT and CDR2 as FQNNGV. The ends were cut back, 5 bases at V and 2 bases at J, with 10 bases in the middle. The CDR3 loop spans 13 amino acids. The CDR3 nucleotides are TGTGCCAGCAGCGTCACTGGTACCTACGAGCAGTACTTC. Translated: CASSVTGTYEQYF.

Turning to this clone: Other DNA variants within this sample encode the same CDR3. The V call is TRBV30, the J call TRBJ2-1; 8 nucleotides agree with TRBD1. The V gene end was trimmed by 4 bases and the J gene end by 0 bases; junction bases not matched to a gene: 2. There are 14 residues in the CDR3. Germline assignment: CDR1 GTSNPN and CDR2 SVGIG (reference sequence). The CDR3 reads CAWTGTGSYNEQFF. The CDR3 DNA is TGTGCCTGGACCGGGACAGGCTCCTACAATGAGCAGTTCTTC.

V gene TRBV27 combines with J gene TRBJ1-6; a possible D gene is TRBD1 (6 bases). The CDR3 covers 16 residues. V was pared by 3 bases and J by 7 bases, with 16 bases between. Germline lookup yields CDR1 MNHEY and CDR2 SMNVEV (reference sequence). The CDR3 bases are TGTGCCAGCAGTTTTGGGGACAAGGGGGACAATTCACCCCTCCACTTT. This translates into CASSFGDKGDNSPLHF.

The rearrangement joins TRBV7-9 to TRBJ2-7; tentative D call: TRBD2 (5 bases). CDR3 size: 14 residues. V lost 5 bases, J lost 2 bases, and 13 bases lay in between. Germline values: CDR1 SEHNR, CDR2 FQNEAQ (reference sequence). The CDR3 DNA reads as TGTGCCAGCAGCGCGGACTCTCCACCCTACGAGCAGTACTTC. Protein: CASSADSPPYEQYF.

A few counts support this clone. The same CDR3 is also encoded by other DNA sequences in this sample. V usage is TRBV20-1 and J usage is TRBJ1-4; no reliable D call. Germline V gene data show CDR1 as DFQATT and CDR2 as SNEGSKA (reference sequence). Trimming pared 3 bases from V and 7 bases from J, leaving 3 bases between. The CDR3 runs to 10 residues. The CDR3 DNA sequence: TGCAGTGCTAGCGGTGAAAAACTGTTTTTT. Its translation: CSASGEKLFF.

The V and J genes are TRBV11-3 and TRBJ2-2; no clear D gene. Trimming removed 3 bases at V and 0 bases at J, with 5 bases between. Germline V gene lookup returns CDR1 SGHNT and CDR2 YENEEA. The CDR3 contains 14 residues. DNA for the CDR3: TGTGCCAGCAGCTTGACGCCGAACACCGGGGAGCTGTTTTTT. Translating gives CASSLTPNTGELFF.

The CDR3 coding sequence is TGTGCCAGCAGACGCGGACAGGGATCAAACTATGGCTACACCTTC. This codes for CASRRGQGSNYGYTF. The chain combines TRBV6-5 with TRBJ1-2; 8 nucleotides agree with TRBD1. The germline gives CDR1 MNHEY, CDR2 SVGAGI. The CDR3 is 15 amino acids. The trim removed 6 bases at V and 2 bases at J, leaving 8 bases unmatched.

The chain joins TRBV30 to TRBJ2-1, with 9 bases matching TRBD1. CDR3 length equals 14 residues. Looked up from germline, CDR1 is GTSNPN and CDR2 is SVGIG (reference sequence). J gave up 7 bases and V 4 bases, and 8 bases lay outside the gene matches. The CDR3 region has the DNA TGTGCCTGGAAATTCGGGACAGGGCTAAATGAGCAGTTCTTC. Translating gives CAWKFGTGLNEQFF. Together with reference TRBV30 and TRBJ2-1, the CDR3 gives the full variable domain: SQTIHQWPATLVQPVGSPLSLECTVEGTSNPNLYWYRQAAGRGLQLLFYSVGIGQISSEVPQNLSASRPQDRQFILSSKKLLLSDSGFYLCAWKFGTGLNEQFFGPGTRLTVL.

The chain couples TRBV5-5 to TRBJ1-1; D call uncertain. The CDR3 extends over 15 amino acids. CDR1 and CDR2 from the germline V gene are SGHKS and YYEKEE (reference sequence). Trimming took off 0 bases at V and 0 bases at J, with 9 bases between the two ends. The CDR3 loop is CASSLEAGLNTEAFF. The CDR3 DNA is TGTGCCAGCAGCTTGGAGGCCGGCCTGAACACTGAAGCTTTCTTT. The full variable domain, rest sourced from reference TRBV5-5 and TRBJ1-1, is DAGVTQSPTHLIKTRGQQVTLRCSPISGHKSVSWYQQVLGQGPQFIFQYYEKEERGRGNFPDRFSARQFPNYSSELNVNALLLGDSALYLCASSLEAGLNTEAFFGQGTRLTVV.

The V gene is TRBV25-1, the J gene TRBJ2-3, with 10 bases matching TRBD1. This CDR3 has 14 residues. The ends lost 6 bases at V and 6 bases at J; junction bases unmatched: 6. Germline V lookup: CDR1 MGHDK, CDR2 SYGVNS. The CDR3 sequence is CASRPTGGGDTQYF. The CDR3 DNA reads as TGTGCCAGCAGACCGACAGGGGGCGGGGATACGCAGTATTTT. The whole variable domain, remainder taken from reference TRBV25-1 and TRBJ2-3, is EADIYQTPRYLVIGTGKKITLECSQTMGHDKMYWYQQDPGMELHLIHYSYGVNSTEKGDLSSESTVSRIRTEHFPLTLESARPSHTSQYLCASRPTGGGDTQYFGPGTRLTVL.

The chain links TRBV11-3 to TRBJ2-1; D possibly corresponds to TRBD2 (5 bases). V lost 4 bases to trimming and J lost 4 bases, with 11 bases between them. Germline assignment: CDR1 SGHNT and CDR2 YENEEA. The CDR3 consists of 14 residues. This chain's CDR3 is CASSSSAGYNEQFF. The CDR3 DNA sequence: TGTGCCAGCAGCTCCAGCGCGGGTTACAATGAGCAGTTCTTC.

On this clone: The same CDR3 can be traced to other DNA sequences in this sample. The chain joins TRBV30 to TRBJ2-2; tentatively, D is TRBD1 (7 bases). There are 15 residues in the CDR3. CDR1 is GTSNPN and CDR2 is SVGIG in the germline V gene (reference sequence). V was trimmed by 0 bases and J by 6 bases, leaving 14 bases between them. The CDR3 nucleotides read TGTGCCTGGAGTGTAAGAGCAGGGGGGCCCGGGGAGCTGTTTTTT. Encoded protein: CAWSVRAGGPGELFF.

J is TRBJ1-6 and V is TRBV5-1; no definite D call. CDR1 is SGHRS and CDR2 is YFSETQ in the germline V gene. This CDR3 comprises 14 residues. V was trimmed by 0 bases and J by 5 bases, leaving 6 bases between them. The CDR3 loop is CASSLVPDNSPLHF. The CDR3 DNA is TGCGCCAGCAGCTTGGTACCAGATAATTCACCCCTCCACTTT.

In DNA, the CDR3 is TGTGCCAGCAGTTTGACTAGCGGTTCCTACAATGAGCAGTTCTTC. It yields the protein CASSLTSGSYNEQFF. The rearrangement joins TRBV28 to TRBJ2-1; 9 bases match TRBD2. The CDR3 is 15 amino acids. The V gene's germline CDR1 is MDHEN and CDR2 SYDVKM. Trimming cost V 3 bases and J 1 base; bases outside gene matches: 1.

CDR3: CATSRVSDTQYF. CDR3 DNA: TGTGCCACCAGCAGAGTTTCAGATACGCAGTATTTT. The chain recombines TRBV15 with TRBJ2-3, with unresolved D. Trimming stripped 1 base from V and 4 bases from J, with 3 bases between. This CDR3 region has 12 residues. CDR1 LNHNV and CDR2 YYDKDF come from the germline V gene (reference sequence).